This TCR beta chain was documented in a study of tumor-infiltrating lymphocytes in glioblastoma multiforme. Study-level findings and limits: No surface-marker sorting into functional T cell subtypes was done. Detected clone frequencies may not reflect cell counts, being RNA-based.

From germline, CDR1 is SEHNR and CDR2 FQNEAQ (reference sequence). CDR3 size: 15 residues. V lost 0 bases and J 5 bases, leaving 11 bases between the germline ends. Multiple V-beta primers and a C-beta primer amplified TCRB from RNA. These TCRB libraries lack any described unique molecular identifiers. TCRdb independently ran MiXCR on the multiplex PCR reads; one entry per CDR3 protein. The repertoire holds 20,000 or so distinct CDR3 sequences, with 55% to 70% as singletons. This clonotype has only one observation. Its cognate antigen is unknown. This sequence may be a read error, since a much larger clone differs from it by one base.

V and J are TRBV7-9 and TRBJ2-1; D unresolved. The sequencing sample was made of peripheral blood. This sequence was found in a male donor with glioblastoma. The DNA of the CDR3 is TGTGCCAGCAGCTTAGCTGGGCCTTACCACAATGAGCAGTTCTTC. This translates into CASSLAGPYHNEQFF.